The sequence of this T cell receptor (beta chain) was determined in a study of T cell responses to AZD1222 COVID-19 vaccine. V was clipped by 2 bases and J by 0 bases, with 11 bases between them. This CDR3 contains 15 residues. Germline V gene data show CDR1 as GTSNPN and CDR2 as SVGIG (reference sequence). The protocol was immunoSEQ multiplex PCR, while the TCRdb copy is restricted to in-frame clones and leaves out a portion. The sample records over 120,000 clones, more than 85% being singletons. Turning to this clone: The antigen is undetermined.

Regarding the study as a whole: Unmutated variant regions reportedly attract nearly half of all spike-specific TCRs. Only a handful of AZD1222 recipients tested seropositive at baseline. Mostly white British, mostly female donors; authors suggested clonal diversity may be underestimated. Elevations in Spike-specific TCR breadth and depth followed administration of two AZD1222 doses.

The V and J genes are TRBV30 and TRBJ1-5; D may be TRBD1 (5 bases). The material was peripheral blood, obtained 28 days after the second AZD1222 dose. This clonotype was obtained from an adult who received the AZD1222 COVID-19 vaccine. The CDR3 coding sequence is TGTGCCTGGAGTAAGGAAACAGGTAGCAATCAGCCCCAGCATTTT. Translation: CAWSKETGSNQPQHF.